The rows below give T cell receptor beta chains drawn from one sample of a study of blood T cell repertoires in COVID-19. The data were produced by immunoSEQ multiplex PCR, yet TCRdb's version contains in-frame clones alone and is incomplete. The sample holds some 73,000 clones; around 82% are singletons and the top ten take 25% to 30%. Material for sequencing was peripheral blood. The receptor set was obtained from a human donor in a cohort sampled during active COVID-19. Each CDR3 is given with its conserved first and last residue. The order of the fields is J gene, V gene, D gene, clone size, CDR3 DNA, CDR3 protein. The D gene is left open where the match is weak. Size tells how often a clone was seen (once, few, many) or the class of an expanded clone, and some rows leave it out.

J gene: TRBJ2-7
V gene: TRBV6-5
D gene: TRBD1
clone size: NA
CDR3 DNA: TGTGCCAGCCCCGGACAGGGTGTGTTGGGGCAGTACTTC
CDR3 protein: CASPGQGVLGQYF

J gene: TRBJ2-7
V gene: TRBV4-3
D gene: NA
clone size: NA
CDR3 DNA: TGCGCCAGCAGCCAAGATATGTTGGGACAAGCCTCCTACGAGCAGTACTTC
CDR3 protein: CASSQDMLGQASYEQYF

J gene: TRBJ1-1
V gene: TRBV18
D gene: TRBD1
clone size: NA
CDR3 DNA: TGTGCCAGCTCACTAGAACAGGGGGCGCGCACTGAAGCTTTCTTT
CDR3 protein: CASSLEQGARTEAFF

J gene: TRBJ2-7
V gene: TRBV5-1
D gene: TRBD1
clone size: NA
CDR3 DNA: TGCGCCAGCAGCATCGGGACAGACGCCTTCTCCCACGAGCAGTACTTC
CDR3 protein: CASSIGTDAFSHEQYF

J gene: TRBJ1-5
V gene: TRBV7-2
D gene: NA
clone size: NA
CDR3 DNA: TGTGCCAGCAGCTTAGATCAGGGGAGCAATCAGCCCCAGCATTTT
CDR3 protein: CASSLDQGSNQPQHF

J gene: TRBJ2-1
V gene: TRBV9
D gene: TRBD2
clone size: NA
CDR3 DNA: TGTGCCAGCAGCGTGACTAGCGGAGACTACAATGAGCAGTTCTTC
CDR3 protein: CASSVTSGDYNEQFF

J gene: TRBJ2-1
V gene: TRBV7-6
D gene: NA
clone size: NA
CDR3 DNA: TGTGCCAGCAGCGCCGTTGGGTTTGCTTCGGGTGAGCAGTTCTTC
CDR3 protein: CASSAVGFASGEQFF

J gene: TRBJ1-2
V gene: TRBV2
D gene: NA
clone size: NA
CDR3 DNA: TGTGCCAGCAGTGAAACCCCCACCGGCGGCACCTTC
CDR3 protein: CASSETPTGGTF

J gene: TRBJ2-7
V gene: TRBV27
D gene: NA
clone size: NA
CDR3 DNA: TGTGCCAGCAGTTTCAGTTTCAGAACCTACGAGCAGTACTTC
CDR3 protein: CASSFSFRTYEQYF

J gene: TRBJ1-2
V gene: TRBV19
D gene: NA
clone size: NA
CDR3 DNA: TGTGCCAGTAGTACCTCTCGACAAAACGATGGCTACACCTTC
CDR3 protein: CASSTSRQNDGYTF

J gene: TRBJ2-5
V gene: TRBV18
D gene: NA
clone size: NA
CDR3 DNA: TGTGCCAGCTCACCACCGAGAGGGCACCAAGAGACCCAGTACTTC
CDR3 protein: CASSPPRGHQETQYF

J gene: TRBJ2-2
V gene: TRBV27
D gene: NA
clone size: NA
CDR3 DNA: TGTGCCAGCAGTTTGACCCGGGACACCGGGGAGCTGTTTTTT
CDR3 protein: CASSLTRDTGELFF

J gene: TRBJ1-1
V gene: TRBV6-5
D gene: NA
clone size: once
CDR3 DNA: TGTGCCAGCAGTCACGGACAGCCGAACACTGAAGCTTTCTTT
CDR3 protein: CASSHGQPNTEAFF

J gene: TRBJ2-5
V gene: TRBV19
D gene: NA
clone size: once
CDR3 DNA: TGTGCCAGTAGTATTGGACACGTCCGCCAAGAGACCCAGTACTTC
CDR3 protein: CASSIGHVRQETQYF

J gene: TRBJ2-5
V gene: TRBV11-2
D gene: NA
clone size: NA
CDR3 DNA: TGTGCCAGCAGCTTAGTGGGCAGCTCCCAAGAGACCCAGTACTTC
CDR3 protein: CASSLVGSSQETQYF

J gene: TRBJ2-2
V gene: TRBV9
D gene: NA
clone size: NA
CDR3 DNA: TGTGCCAGCAGCCCAACAGGGATCGGGGAGCTGTTTTTT
CDR3 protein: CASSPTGIGELFF

J gene: TRBJ1-2
V gene: TRBV3-1/TRBV3-2
D gene: NA
clone size: NA
CDR3 DNA: TGTGCCAGCAGCCAAGTCGGGGGGTATGGCTACACCTTC
CDR3 protein: CASSQVGGYGYTF

J gene: TRBJ2-2
V gene: TRBV7-9
D gene: NA
clone size: NA
CDR3 DNA: TGTGCCAGCAAACAAGCGTCGAACACCGGGGAGCTGTTTTTT
CDR3 protein: CASKQASNTGELFF

J gene: TRBJ2-7
V gene: TRBV28
D gene: TRBD2
clone size: NA
CDR3 DNA: TGTGCCAGCAGTTACGTTGCGCGGGGGGGGAGGGAACCGTACTTC
CDR3 protein: CASSYVARGGREPYF

J gene: TRBJ1-5
V gene: TRBV5-1
D gene: NA
clone size: few
CDR3 DNA: TGCGCCAGCAGCTGGAGCAGTGACCAGCCCCAGCATTTT
CDR3 protein: CASSWSSDQPQHF